This is a list of T cell receptor beta chains from one sample in a study of blood T cell repertoires in COVID-19. Sequenced by immunoSEQ multiplex PCR; TCRdb stores in-frame clones only, minus some. Of 300,000 to 450,000 clones in the sample, about 89% were seen once. What was sequenced was peripheral blood. The receptor source for this set is a woman between 55 and 75 years old with COVID-19, enrolled during active disease. Both conserved end residues are part of each CDR3. Each record gives: J gene, clone size, D gene, V gene, CDR3 protein, CDR3 DNA. The D gene is left open where the match is weak. The size of a clone is reported for some rows only, either as once, few or many, or as a class for expanded clones.

TRBJ1-5,-,-,TRBV7-9,CASSAGRESNQPQHF,TGTGCCAGCAGCGCAGGGAGGGAGAGCAATCAGCCCCAGCATTTT
TRBJ2-2,few,TRBD1,TRBV18,CASSSQGAYTGELFF,TGTGCCAGCTCATCCCAGGGGGCGTACACCGGGGAGCTGTTTTTT
TRBJ2-4,-,TRBD1,TRBV12-3/TRBV12-4,CASSLTGVNIQYF,TGTGCCAGCAGTCTAACAGGGGTAAACATTCAGTACTTC
TRBJ1-3,few,-,TRBV4-1,CASSQKGEELGNTIYF,TGCGCCAGCAGCCAGAAAGGGGAGGAACTCGGAAACACCATATATTTT
TRBJ1-1,-,-,TRBV6-5,CASSRADTEAFF,TGTGCCAGCAGCCGAGCTGACACTGAAGCTTTCTTT
TRBJ1-4,-,-,TRBV19,CASSTPRRASTNEKLFF,TGTGCCAGTAGTACCCCTAGGAGGGCATCAACTAATGAAAAACTGTTTTTT
TRBJ1-2,-,TRBD1,TRBV18,CASSMTGGAEATF,TGTGCCAGCTCAATGACAGGGGGCGCGGAGGCCACCTTC
TRBJ1-5,-,-,TRBV6-5,CASSYSRNQPQHF,TGTGCCAGCAGTTACTCCCGGAATCAGCCCCAGCATTTT
TRBJ2-7,-,-,TRBV5-4,CASSLAGEQYF,TGTGCCAGCAGCTTGGCCGGGGAGCAGTACTTC
TRBJ1-2,-,TRBD1,TRBV12-5,CASGTNLPGQHGYTF,TGTGCTAGTGGCACTAATCTCCCGGGACAGCATGGCTACACCTTC
TRBJ2-7,-,TRBD1,TRBV11-3,CASSLGSGGALQYF,TGTGCCAGCAGCTTAGGGTCAGGGGGCGCCTTGCAGTACTTC
TRBJ1-5,-,-,TRBV18,CASSGDLNQPQHF,TGTGCCAGCTCAGGAGATTTGAATCAGCCCCAGCATTTT
TRBJ1-2,-,TRBD1,TRBV5-5,CASSFSRGLDGYTF,TGTGCCAGCAGCTTCTCCAGGGGGCTGGATGGCTACACCTTC
TRBJ1-6,-,-,TRBV10-2,CASADARGSYNSPLHF,TGCGCCAGCGCTGACGCGAGGGGGTCCTATAATTCACCCCTCCACTTT